This T cell receptor (beta chain) was found in a study of blood T cell repertoires in COVID-19 (dated by TCRdb to the early 2020s). In terms of the full investigation: Collaborator samples came from the United States, Italy and Spain and covered acute and convalescent phases of COVID-19. The prospective study material was composed of cDNA or gDNA derived from T cells, B-cell-depleted T cells, or PBMCs. Deeply sampled blood TCRbeta repertoires from subjects exposed to, actively infected with, or recovered from COVID-19 were included in the dataset. The repertoires were released in a freely available public database meant as a resource for research on the immune response to SARS-CoV-2. Samples were obtained from the ongoing ImmuneRACE study (first 160 participants) and from 1,254 subjects provided by 6 global collaborators. A de-identified subject ID, COVID-19 status, age in years and sex were almost always included in the sample metadata. Where HLA class I and class II types were available, the types were taken from metadata supplied by the sample provider, not from assay-based typing. What the work shows at the level of the full study, not this receptor alone: The amount of clinical and demographic metadata varied by source and participant and was provided uncurated.

The CDR3 starts with the cysteine, ends with the phenylalanine, and has 15 residues. Left in the record is the CDR3 DNA by itself, 45 bases read in frame from the first base. V is shortened by 2 bases, J by 6 bases, and the region joining them spans 14 bases. CDR1 is given as MNHNS and CDR2 as SASEGT, both from the germline V gene. This clone was recorded a few times. The antigen this receptor binds is unknown. No much larger clonotype is one base removed from it; base qualities were not supplied. Collaborating institutions collected whole blood in K2EDTA tubes following their own protocols. Collaborator samples were shipped for TCRbeta analysis as frozen whole blood, isolated PBMCs, or DNA extracted from either sample type. TCRbeta CDR3 regions were amplified from genomic DNA by means of the immunoSEQ Assay, a bias-controlled multiplex PCR. The original pipeline was this. Within the assay, amplification of reference gene primers was used to estimate how many nucleated cells each sample contained. To quantify the absolute abundance of each unique TCRbeta CDR3 rearrangement, sequence reads were collapsed and filtered. For each sample, productive Simpson clonality was calculated by taking the square root of Simpson's diversity index across productive rearrangements. Imported from immuneACCESS, the table was reduced by TCRdb to in-frame sequences with V and J called. These copies leave out some clones; in studies compared against another copy, an unresolved V gene accounts for under half, and the cause of the remainder is not known. That table is the source of V, J and clone size, and D and trimming were worked out from the DNA. In all, the sample holds over 250,000 clones, and approximately 85% of those were seen once. In total, the top ten clones hold roughly 11% of the sample.

Sequencing was performed on peripheral blood. This clonotype was sampled from a woman in her sixties or seventies with acute or convalescent COVID-19. The receptor chain draws on TRBV6-1 and TRBJ2-1, with no D gene named confidently. The bases read TGTGCCAGCAGTGAATCGTATTTTGGAGCCAATGAGCAGTTCTTC. Its translation is CASSESYFGANEQFF.